This T cell receptor beta chain was found in a study of radiation and T cells in renal cell carcinoma. Study as a whole: Nephrectomy followed 15 Gy stereotactic body radiation by 4 weeks. Study conclusions and caveats: Baseline intratumoral clonotype presence is unknown without pretreatment biopsies.

In the case of this clone: The antigen is not known.

Clones were read by immunoSEQ multiplex PCR, and TCRdb kept only the in-frame ones, dropping some. The sample carries 40,000 to 50,000 clones, approximately 80% recorded once. The sample's time point: baseline pretreatment blood. Treatment reported: 15 Gy SBRT to primary tumor, nephrectomy 4 weeks later. Radiation-treated patients gave blood at baseline, week 2 and week 4. The patient's renal cell carcinoma had clear cell pathology. In germline, CDR1 is SEHNR, CDR2 FQNEAQ (reference sequence). The CDR3 spans 11 residues. The V gene lost 2 bases and the J gene lost 6 bases, with 3 bases spanning the gap.

The origin of this receptor is a woman in her 70s with renal cell carcinoma. This chain links TRBV7-9 with TRBJ2-3; D gene uncertain. The sequences come from blood, collected from a patient whose treatment included radiotherapy and nephrectomy. CDR3 in DNA: TGTGCCAGCAGCTTAACCGATACGCAGTATTTT. It translates to CASSLTDTQYF.